The TCR beta chain described here comes from a study of regulatory T cells in long-lasting Graves disease (dated by TCRdb to the early 2020s). Study-level background: Patients with newly diagnosed Graves' disease had been on antithyroid drugs for under 3 months. Patients with persistent Graves' disease were compared with patients with newly diagnosed Graves' disease using TCR sequencing and RNA sequencing of peripheral blood. The study was registered as a clinical trial and conducted in China. TCR sequencing covered around 13 persistent and about 20 newly diagnosed Graves' disease patients, around 35 samples in total. General findings and caveats noted by the study authors: Peripheral blood alone was examined, since thyroid tissue, which constituted the primary lesion, could not be accessed. The small sample size was acknowledged by the authors as a limitation that may reduce accuracy. Sequencing and analysis were restricted to the TCR beta chain. Persistent Graves' disease patients showed lower TCR Shannon entropy and fewer highly expanded clones than newly diagnosed patients, suggesting clonal expansion. Persistent patients shared more public clonotypes among themselves (around 3,000) than newly diagnosed patients did (nearly 1,000). Persistent disease showed preferential use of TRBV28, TRBJ1-2 and TRBJ2-5, whereas newly diagnosed disease favored TRBV20-1 and TRBJ2-1.

This sample's time point label indicates: newly diagnosed GD, antithyroid drugs for less than 3 months. RNA was extracted from PBMCs in TRIzol for both TCR sequencing and RNA sequencing. The diagnosis of Graves' disease was made according to American Thyroid Association guidelines. Recruitment of patients was carried out at an endocrinology department in Xi'an, China. Each patient gave 7.5 to 10 milliliters of peripheral blood, collected in an EDTA anticoagulant tube. Ficoll Paque Plus density gradient separation was used to isolate PBMCs, and no further T cell sorting was done. An Agilent 2100 Bioanalyzer and agarose gel were used to check RNA quality, and a NanoDrop 2000 was used to measure RNA concentration. This clonotype occurred many times. No antigen is known for it. No per-base quality is available; no much larger clone lies one base away. CDR1 is given as MNHEY and CDR2 as SVGEGT, both from the germline V gene. V was cut back by 0 bases and J by 7 bases, leaving a gap of 7 bases between them. The CDR3 contains 13 residues, cysteine and phenylalanine counted. Only CDR3 DNA is held: 39 bases, read in frame from base 1.

Library prep was done by multiplex PCR. The sample was run on an Illumina HiSeq 4000. CDR3 regions were amplified by Arm-PCR with iRepertoire HTBI primers to construct TCR beta libraries. Before sequencing, the PCR products underwent gel purification. In the paper's pipeline: Gene usage analysis of CDR3 amino acid clonotypes relied on the roughly 64 TRBV and about 13 TRBJ segments identified across samples. Filtered high-quality paired reads were merged into contigs using COPE and FqMerger. BLAST was used to align contigs to the IMGT TRBV, TRBD and TRBJ reference genes, and CDR3 was defined following IMGT. Any clonotype with a frequency above 0.1% was counted as a highly expanded clone. Shannon entropy was used to measure repertoire diversity, and the Gini coefficient was used to measure V-J evenness. A clonotype found in more than one individual was treated as public. Using fastp trimming at Q25 and MiXCR clonotype assembly, TCRdb reanalyzed the public sequencing data and kept in-frame beta chains. Rows are combined by CDR3 protein, so each entry shows the most common genes and DNA. These V and J calls originate from TCRdb's pipeline instead of the authors' own analysis. The sample table records around 400,000 distinct CDR3 sequences; 15% to 18% of these occur just once. Together, the top ten hold about 24% of the sample.

This TCR was recovered from a female donor with Graves disease. The chain couples TRBV6-2 or TRBV6-3 to TRBJ2-1, with no confident D gene call. Specimen: peripheral blood mononuclear cells (PBMCs), collected at new diagnosis, from a patient treated with antithyroid drugs. Here is the DNA: TGTGCCAGCAGTTACTCGTGGGGAAATGAGCAGTTCTTC. Translated, this gives CASSYSWGNEQFF.